Presented here are 14 T cell receptor beta chains from one specimen sequenced in a study of CD8+CD57+ T cells in acquired aplastic anemia. The authors sequenced patients whose flow cytometry had shown CD8+CD57+ cell expansion. CDR3 and TCR beta VDJ profiling relied on a genomic DNA template. TCRdb re-derived calls from the reads in MiXCR, one entry per CDR3 protein. The sample has about 160,000 distinct CDR3 sequences, over 40% seen once. The sequencing sample was made of sorted CD4+, CD8+, or CD8+CD57+ T cells (not recorded which) from PBMCs. Receptors originate from a human donor with aplastic anemia.

Remarks on this clonotype: Since a much larger clone is just one base distant, this may be a read error. The CDR3 loop reads CASSLEGGNQPQHF. The CDR3 DNA reads TGTGCCAGCAGTCTTGAGGGGGGCAATCAGCCCCAGCATTTT. The chain uses TRBV12-3 or TRBV12-4 and TRBJ1-5; TRBD1 is a possible D gene (6 bases). The V end was cut by 5 bases, the J end by 2 bases, with 10 bases between. This CDR3 is built from 14 residues.

The chain has TRBV10-3 and TRBJ2-1, with 9 nucleotides matching TRBD2. Trimming cost V 4 bases and J 3 bases; bases outside gene matches: 4. Germline V gene sequence: CDR1 ENHRY, CDR2 SYGVKD. The CDR3 has 15 amino acids. The CDR3 DNA reads as TGTGCCATCAGTGTTGGGCGGGGGGGCTACAATGAGCAGTTCTTC. This codes for CAISVGRGGYNEQFF.

The chain joins TRBV5-1 to TRBJ2-7; 8 bases align to TRBD1. Trimming at V came to 3 bases and at J to 3 bases, leaving 5 bases not matched to a gene. Looked up from germline, CDR1 is SGHRS and CDR2 is YFSETQ. The CDR3 loop spans 14 amino acids. The CDR3, as DNA: TGCGCCAGCAGCTGGGCGACAGGGGACTACGAGCAGTACTTC. As protein: CASSWATGDYEQYF.

The table lists this clonotype with a few counts. The rearrangement joins TRBV7-2 to TRBJ1-2, with 7 bases matching TRBD1. The CDR3 has 13 residues. V was pared by 3 bases and J by 4 bases, with 2 bases of the junction left unmatched. Germline V CDR1 and CDR2: SGHTA, FQGNSA. The CDR3 here is CASSLWDSYGYTF. The CDR3 DNA is TGTGCCAGCAGCTTGTGGGACAGCTATGGCTACACCTTC.

About this clonotype itself: A single base separates this from a much larger clone, so it may be a read error. The genes are TRBV25-1 and TRBJ2-5; TRBD2 agrees at 10 bases. There are 13 residues in the CDR3. J was trimmed by 4 bases and V by 5 bases; bases with no gene match: 1. Germline CDR1 MGHDK, CDR2 SYGVNS. CDR3 sequence: CASSKREGETQYF. CDR3 nucleotide sequence: TGTGCCAGCAGTAAGCGGGAGGGAGAGACCCAGTACTTC.

The chain links TRBV2 to TRBJ1-2, with D tentatively TRBD1 (5 bases). V lost 8 bases to trimming and J lost 6 bases, with 13 bases between them. Germline CDR1 SNHLY, CDR2 FYNNEI. This CDR3 has 12 amino acids. The CDR3 region has the DNA TGTGCCAGCCTCAGGGTGGCGGATGGCTACACCTTC. Translating it yields CASLRVADGYTF.

This clonotype turned up a few times. This sequence joins TRBV12-3 or TRBV12-4 and TRBJ1-3; D unclear. The length of the CDR3 is 13 residues. V gave up 2 bases and J gave up 0 bases, with 2 bases separating them. CDR3 nucleotides: TGTGCCAGCAGTTTATTCTCTGGAAACACCATATATTTT. Residues: CASSLFSGNTIYF.

This clonotype was counted many times. The chain's CDR3 is CASKSDSNQPQHF. The DNA of the CDR3 is TGTGCCAGCAAGTCCGATAGCAATCAGCCCCAGCATTTT. This chain links TRBV2 with TRBJ1-5; D ambiguous. V lost 7 bases, J lost 0 bases, and 7 bases lay in between. CDR1 SNHLY and CDR2 FYNNEI come from the germline V gene. The CDR3 loop spans 13 amino acids.

Points on this clonotype: The junction shows a germline mismatch at one end, possibly a read error. The V and J genes are TRBV9 and TRBJ2-7, with 8 bases lining up with TRBD1. Per germline, CDR1 SGDLS and CDR2 YYNGEE. CDR3 length: 15 amino acids. CDR3 sequence (DNA): TGTGCCAGCAGCCAAGACGGACAGGGTTCCTACGAGCGGTACTTC. Translated, it gives CASSQDGQGSYERYF.

This clonotype has ten or more counts. The chain is built from TRBV10-2 and TRBJ1-5, with 7 positions matching TRBD1. CDR1 WSHSY and CDR2 SAAADI come from the germline V gene. J was trimmed by 4 bases and V by 2 bases; bases with no gene match: 2. The CDR3 sequence is 14 residues long. The CDR3 DNA reads as TGCGCCAGCAGTGAGCAGGGGGGTAATCAGCCCCAGCATTTT. Translated, it gives CASSEQGGNQPQHF.

V usage is TRBV29-1 and J usage is TRBJ2-1; a weak D match, TRBD2 (6 bases). V was cut by 4 bases and J by 4 bases, with 20 bases left in between. CDR1 is SQVTM, CDR2 ANQGSEA, per germline. This CDR3 is 16 amino acids long. The CDR3 sequence: CSVAGLRLKGYNEQFF. CDR3 nucleotides: TGCAGCGTTGCGGGACTTAGATTAAAGGGTTACAATGAGCAGTTCTTC.

The sample holds many counts of this clonotype. The J gene is TRBJ2-7, the V gene TRBV12-3 or TRBV12-4; D is unclear. This CDR3 spans 14 amino acids. The V and J ends lost 3 bases and 1 base respectively, with 10 bases between them. The CDR3 loop reads CASSFGSPSYEQYF. CDR3 nucleotide sequence: TGTGCCAGCAGTTTCGGCTCACCTTCCTACGAGCAGTACTTC.

V usage is TRBV5-6 and J usage is TRBJ1-1; a possible D gene is TRBD1 (5 bases). V was trimmed by 5 bases and J by 1 base, leaving 12 bases between them. CDR1 SGHDT and CDR2 YYEEEE come from the germline V gene. The CDR3 covers 14 residues. CDR3 region: CASSRGRSNTEAFF. As DNA, the CDR3 is TGTGCCAGCAGTCGGGGGAGGTCGAACACTGAAGCTTTCTTT.

This clonotype was counted only a few times. This chain connects TRBV18 to TRBJ2-2; D is possibly TRBD1 (6 bases). This CDR3 region has 14 residues. Germline V CDR1 and CDR2: KGHSH, LQKENI. V lost 5 bases to trimming and J lost 7 bases, with 14 bases between them. CDR3 in amino acids: CASSSGTPHGELFF. The DNA for the CDR3 is TGTGCCAGCTCATCCGGGACACCCCACGGGGAGCTGTTTTTT.